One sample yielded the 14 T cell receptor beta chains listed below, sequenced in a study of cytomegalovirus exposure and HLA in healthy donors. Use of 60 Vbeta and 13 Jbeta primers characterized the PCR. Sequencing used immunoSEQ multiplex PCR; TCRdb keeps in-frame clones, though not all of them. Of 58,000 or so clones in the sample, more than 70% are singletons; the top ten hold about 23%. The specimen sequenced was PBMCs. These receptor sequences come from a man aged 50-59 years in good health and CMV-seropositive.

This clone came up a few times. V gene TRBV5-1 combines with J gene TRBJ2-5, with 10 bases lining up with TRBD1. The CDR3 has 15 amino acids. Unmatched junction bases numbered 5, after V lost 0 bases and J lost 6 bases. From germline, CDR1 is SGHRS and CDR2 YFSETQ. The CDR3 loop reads CASSLEGQGRQTQYF. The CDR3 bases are TGCGCCAGCAGCTTGGAGGGACAGGGGAGGCAGACCCAGTACTTC.

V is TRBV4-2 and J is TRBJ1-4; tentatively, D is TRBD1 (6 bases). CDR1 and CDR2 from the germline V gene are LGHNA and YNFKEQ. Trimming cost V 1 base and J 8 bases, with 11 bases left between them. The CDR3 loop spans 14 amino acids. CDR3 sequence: CASSQGRGGEKLFF. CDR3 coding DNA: TGTGCCAGCAGCCAAGGCAGGGGTGGCGAAAAACTGTTTTTT.

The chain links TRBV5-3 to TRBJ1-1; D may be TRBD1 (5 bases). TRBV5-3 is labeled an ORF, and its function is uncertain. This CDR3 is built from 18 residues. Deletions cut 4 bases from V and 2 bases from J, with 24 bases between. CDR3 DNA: TGTGCCAGAAGCCACGTGTGGGCCAGGGAGGGGTTAAACACTGAAGCTTTCTTT. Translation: CARSHVWAREGLNTEAFF.

This CDR3 is CASSLGDRGLRQPQHF. Here the CDR3 DNA reads TGTGCCAGCAGCTTGGGGGACAGGGGGCTTCGGCAGCCCCAGCATTTT. This chain joins TRBV5-8 and TRBJ1-5, with 12 bases that match TRBD1. Germline V gene sequence: CDR1 SGHTS, CDR2 YDEGEE. Trimming at V came to 0 bases and at J to 7 bases, leaving 5 bases not matched to a gene. The CDR3 consists of 16 residues.

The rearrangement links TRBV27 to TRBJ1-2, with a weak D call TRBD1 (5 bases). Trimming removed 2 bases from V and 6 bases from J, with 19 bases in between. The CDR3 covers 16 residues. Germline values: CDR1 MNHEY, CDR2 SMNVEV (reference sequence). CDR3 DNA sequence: TGTGCCAGCAGTTTAGGGAGGACACCTACCCTAGATGGCTACACCTTC. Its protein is CASSLGRTPTLDGYTF.

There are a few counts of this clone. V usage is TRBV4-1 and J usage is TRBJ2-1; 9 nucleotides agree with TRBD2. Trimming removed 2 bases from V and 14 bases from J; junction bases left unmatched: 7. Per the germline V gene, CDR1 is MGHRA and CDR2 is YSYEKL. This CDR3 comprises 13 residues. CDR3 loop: CASSQTPSGVKFF. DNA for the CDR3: TGCGCCAGCAGCCAAACCCCTAGCGGGGTGAAGTTCTTC.

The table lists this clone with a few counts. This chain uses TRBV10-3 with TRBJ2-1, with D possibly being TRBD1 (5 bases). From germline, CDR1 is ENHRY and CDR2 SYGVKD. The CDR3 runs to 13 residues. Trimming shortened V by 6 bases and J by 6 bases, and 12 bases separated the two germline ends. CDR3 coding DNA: TGTGCCATCAGAGAAGACAGTGTCAATGAGCAGTTCTTC. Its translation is CAIREDSVNEQFF.

For the CDR3, the DNA is TGTGCCAGTAGGCGGACACTCCGAAACACTGAAGCTTTCTTT. Translated: CASRRTLRNTEAFF. The gene calls are TRBV19 and TRBJ1-1; D is possibly TRBD1 (5 bases). The V gene's germline CDR1 is LNHDA and CDR2 SQIVND (reference sequence). Trimming took 6 bases from V and 2 from J, leaving 13 bases between them. CDR3 length equals 14 residues.

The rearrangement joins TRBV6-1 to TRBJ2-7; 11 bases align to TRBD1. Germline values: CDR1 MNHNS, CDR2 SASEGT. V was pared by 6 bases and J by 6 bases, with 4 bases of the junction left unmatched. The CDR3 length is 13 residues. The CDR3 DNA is TGTGCCAGCAGGGGACAGGGGGTAGGCGAGCAGTACTTC. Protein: CASRGQGVGEQYF.

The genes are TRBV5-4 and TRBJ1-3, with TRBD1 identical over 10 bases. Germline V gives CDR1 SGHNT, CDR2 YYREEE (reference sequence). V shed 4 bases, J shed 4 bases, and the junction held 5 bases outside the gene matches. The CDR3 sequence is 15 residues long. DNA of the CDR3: TGTGCCAGCAGCCCAGACAGGGGGCTAGGAAACACCATATATTTT. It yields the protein CASSPDRGLGNTIYF.

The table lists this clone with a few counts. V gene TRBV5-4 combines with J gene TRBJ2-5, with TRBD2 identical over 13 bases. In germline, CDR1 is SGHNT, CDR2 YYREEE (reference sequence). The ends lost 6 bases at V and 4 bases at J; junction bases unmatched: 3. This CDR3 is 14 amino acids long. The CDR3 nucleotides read TGTGCCAGCACACTAGCGGGGGGGCGAGAGACCCAGTACTTC. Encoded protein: CASTLAGGRETQYF.

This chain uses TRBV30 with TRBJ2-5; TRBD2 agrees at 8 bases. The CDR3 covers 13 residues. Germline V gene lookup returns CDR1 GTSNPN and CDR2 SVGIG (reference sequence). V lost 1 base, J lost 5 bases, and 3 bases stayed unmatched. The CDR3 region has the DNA TGTGCCTGGAGTGGGGGACTAGGTGAGACCCAGTACTTC. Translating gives CAWSGGLGETQYF. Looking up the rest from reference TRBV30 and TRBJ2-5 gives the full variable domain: SQTIHQWPATLVQPVGSPLSLECTVEGTSNPNLYWYRQAAGRGLQLLFYSVGIGQISSEVPQNLSASRPQDRQFILSSKKLLLSDSGFYLCAWSGGLGETQYFGPGTRLLVL.

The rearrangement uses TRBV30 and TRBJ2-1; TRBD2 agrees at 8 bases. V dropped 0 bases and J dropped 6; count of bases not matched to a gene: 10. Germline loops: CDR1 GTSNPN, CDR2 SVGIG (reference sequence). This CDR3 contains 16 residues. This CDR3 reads CAWSVWVGRGGNEQFF. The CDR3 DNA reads TGTGCCTGGAGTGTATGGGTCGGGAGGGGGGGCAATGAGCAGTTCTTC.

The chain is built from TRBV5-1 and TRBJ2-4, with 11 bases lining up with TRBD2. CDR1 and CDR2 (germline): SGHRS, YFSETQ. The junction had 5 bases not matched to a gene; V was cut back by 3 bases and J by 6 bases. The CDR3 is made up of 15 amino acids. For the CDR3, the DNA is TGCGCCAGCAGCTCAGTAGCGGGAGGGTTAAACATTCAGTACTTC. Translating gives CASSSVAGGLNIQYF. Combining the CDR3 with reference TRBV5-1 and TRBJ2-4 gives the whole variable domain KAGVTQTPRYLIKTRGQQVTLSCSPISGHRSVSWYQQTPGQGLQFLFEYFSETQRNKGNFPGRFSGRQFSNSRSEMNVSTLELGDSALYLCASSSVAGGLNIQYFGAGTRLSVL.